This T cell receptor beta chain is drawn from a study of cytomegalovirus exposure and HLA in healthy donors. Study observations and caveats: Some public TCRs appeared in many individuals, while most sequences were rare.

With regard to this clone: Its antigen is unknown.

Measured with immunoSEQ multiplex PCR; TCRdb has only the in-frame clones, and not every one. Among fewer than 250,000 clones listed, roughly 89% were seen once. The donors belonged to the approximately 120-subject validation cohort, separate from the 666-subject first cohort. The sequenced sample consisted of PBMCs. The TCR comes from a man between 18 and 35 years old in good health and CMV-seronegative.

The CDR3 DNA reads as TGTGCCAGTAGTAAGGACAGGACTCAGCCCCAGCATTTT. Protein: CASSKDRTQPQHF. The chain joins TRBV19 to TRBJ1-5, with 7 bases that match TRBD1. With V trimmed by 4 bases and J by 6 bases, 3 bases remained unmatched. The CDR3 spans 13 residues. Germline CDR1 reads LNHDA; CDR2 reads SQIVND (reference sequence).